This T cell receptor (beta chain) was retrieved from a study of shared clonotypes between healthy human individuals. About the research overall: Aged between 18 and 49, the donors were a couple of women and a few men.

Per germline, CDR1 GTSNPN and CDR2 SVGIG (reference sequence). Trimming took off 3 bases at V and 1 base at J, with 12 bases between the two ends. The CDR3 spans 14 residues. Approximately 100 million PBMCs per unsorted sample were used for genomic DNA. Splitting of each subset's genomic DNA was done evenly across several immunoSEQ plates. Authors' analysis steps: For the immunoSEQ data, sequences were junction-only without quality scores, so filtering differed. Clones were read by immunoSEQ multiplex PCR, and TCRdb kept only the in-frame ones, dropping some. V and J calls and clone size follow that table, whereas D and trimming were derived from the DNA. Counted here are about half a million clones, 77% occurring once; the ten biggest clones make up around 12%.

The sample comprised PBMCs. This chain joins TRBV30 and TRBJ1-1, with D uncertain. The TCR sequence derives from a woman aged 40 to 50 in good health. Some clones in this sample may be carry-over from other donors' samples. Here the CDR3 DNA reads TGTGCCTGGAGCTGGGGTCGGACGAACACTGAAGCTTTCTTT. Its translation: CAWSWGRTNTEAFF.